The rows below give T cell receptor beta chains drawn from one sample of a study of post-analysis software for immune sequencing data. TCRdb analysed the PCR reads with MiXCR anew, one entry per CDR3 protein. Here the sample spans 750,000 to 950,000 distinct CDR3 sequences, roughly half being singletons. The specimen was blood. The origin of the receptors is a girl aged 10-17 years with multiple sclerosis. Each CDR3 is given with its conserved first and last residue. D genes are given only for firm matches. Only part of the rows carry a size: once, few, many, or a class if the clone is expanded.

TRBD2	TRBV5-1	TRBJ2-7	NA	TGCGCCAGCAGCTTGAGCGGGAAAGTGACCTACGAGCAGTACTTC	CASSLSGKVTYEQYF
NA	TRBV6-5	TRBJ2-7	NA	TGTGCCAGCAGTTACTCGACCGTAGGGTGCGCCGAGCAGTACTTC	CASSYSTVGCAEQYF
TRBD1	TRBV29-1	TRBJ2-6	NA	TGCAGCGTTGGGCTTGGGACAGACGCCTCTGGGGCCAACGTCCTGACTTTC	CSVGLGTDASGANVLTF
TRBD2	TRBV10-2	TRBJ2-1	NA	TGCGCCAGCTTAGCGGGGGCCTACAATGAGCAGTTCTTC	CASLAGAYNEQFF
TRBD2	TRBV28	TRBJ2-5	NA	TGTGCCAGCAGTTTGTCTTTGCTAGCGGGGGATCAAGAGACCCAGTACTTC	CASSLSLLAGDQETQYF
TRBD1	TRBV15	TRBJ2-7	NA	TGTGCCACCAGCAGTGAAGGACAGGCCAACTCCTACGAGCAGTACTTC	CATSSEGQANSYEQYF
NA	TRBV7-9	TRBJ1-1	NA	TGTGCCAGCAGGGAGACGGGGGTAGCGGCTGAAGCTTTCTTT	CASRETGVAAEAFF
NA	TRBV30	TRBJ2-5	NA	TGTGCCTGGACTCTAAGGGGACTCCAAGAGACCCAGTACTTC	CAWTLRGLQETQYF
NA	TRBV7-2	TRBJ1-2	NA	TGTGCCAGCAGCTTAGAGAGTAGTAGCTATGGCTACACCTTC	CASSLESSSYGYTF
NA	TRBV2	TRBJ2-6	NA	TGTGCCAGCACAGGCGGCGGCTTCTCTGGGGCCAACGTCCGGACTTTC	CASTGGGFSGANVRTF
TRBD2	TRBV4-2	TRBJ2-1	NA	TGTGCCAGCAACCACGAAACTAGCGGTGTGTACAATGAGCAGTTCTTC	CASNHETSGVYNEQFF
TRBD2	TRBV5-1	TRBJ2-1	NA	TGCGCCAGCAGCTTGTTATCGGGGTACGAGGCGGGGGGAAATGAGCAGTTCTTC	CASSLLSGYEAGGNEQFF
NA	TRBV29-1	TRBJ2-7	many	TGCAGCGCAACGGGGCCCTCCTACGAGCAGTACTTC	CSATGPSYEQYF
NA	TRBV7-8	TRBJ2-3	NA	TGTGCCAGCAGCCCTCCGGGTTCGGGCTCATCTGGCACAGATACGCAGTATTTT	CASSPPGSGSSGTDTQYF
TRBD1	TRBV3-1	TRBJ2-5	NA	TGTGCCAGCAGCCAGGCCTACAGGGGGCTCCAGTACTTC	CASSQAYRGLQYF
TRBD1	TRBV27	TRBJ1-2	NA	TGTGCCAGCAGTTTTTCTGACAGGGGTGGCTACACCTTC	CASSFSDRGGYTF
TRBD1	TRBV14	TRBJ1-2	NA	TGTGCCAGCAGCCAAGATGAAGGGCCGACAGGGGCCGTAGATAATGGGTATGGCTACACCTTC	CASSQDEGPTGAVDNGYGYTF
NA	TRBV20-1	TRBJ1-2	few	TGCAGTGCTAGAGATCCCACCCGGGGAATCTATGGCTACACCTTC	CSARDPTRGIYGYTF
TRBD2	TRBV7-3	TRBJ2-5	many	TGTGCCAGCAGCTTATTAGCGGGGGTTGGAGAGACCCAGTACTTC	CASSLLAGVGETQYF
NA	TRBV6-1	TRBJ1-2	NA	TGTGCCAGCAGTGAAGACAGGGACGCTGGCTATGGCTACACCTTC	CASSEDRDAGYGYTF
NA	TRBV6-1	TRBJ1-2	NA	TGTGCCAGCAGTCCGACCGAGGCCTCTAACTATGGCTACACCTTC	CASSPTEASNYGYTF
NA	TRBV20-1	TRBJ2-5	few	TGCAGTGCTGAGGGGATGTCCCAGACCCAGTACTTC	CSAEGMSQTQYF
TRBD1	TRBV12-3/TRBV12-4	TRBJ2-7	NA	TGTGCCAGCGGGGGAGGGACAGGGGGCCACGAGCAGTACTTC	CASGGGTGGHEQYF
NA	TRBV6-1	TRBJ2-7	NA	TGTGCCAGCAGTGAAGAAGATTCCTCCTCCTACGAGCAGTACTTC	CASSEEDSSSYEQYF
NA	TRBV20-1	TRBJ1-2	few	TGCAGTGCTAGATTACCGGGGACGGAAAGATATGGCTACACCTTC	CSARLPGTERYGYTF
NA	TRBV12-3/TRBV12-4	TRBJ2-7	NA	TGTGCCAGCAGTTTCGTCCCCTACGAGCAGTACTTC	CASSFVPYEQYF
NA	TRBV5-4	TRBJ1-1	NA	TGTGCCAGCAGCTTTCGAGGGGCGGTAACTGAAGCTTTCTTT	CASSFRGAVTEAFF
NA	TRBV20-1	TRBJ2-7	NA	TGCAGTGCTACGAGCTCGTGGGACCTCCGATCCTACGAGCAGTACTTC	CSATSSWDLRSYEQYF
TRBD1	TRBV29-1	TRBJ2-5	NA	TGCAGCGTTGGACAGGGGGCTTATTGGGAGACCCAGTACTTC	CSVGQGAYWETQYF
NA	TRBV20-1	TRBJ1-2	NA	TGCAGTGCTAGACCCCCCGGTGGCAGGGGATTTGACGGCTACACCTTC	CSARPPGGRGFDGYTF
TRBD2	TRBV29-1	TRBJ2-7	NA	TGCAGCGTGCGACGACCGGGACTAGCACCCAACGAGCAGTACTTC	CSVRRPGLAPNEQYF
NA	TRBV7-2	TRBJ2-7	NA	TGTGCCAGCAGCCCCTCGTGGGGCTCTTCGTCCGAGCAGTACTTC	CASSPSWGSSSEQYF
TRBD1	TRBV14	TRBJ2-7	NA	TGTGCCAGCAGACTGACAGGGAAGCCCGACGAGCAGTACTTC	CASRLTGKPDEQYF
NA	TRBV27	TRBJ2-1	few	TGTGCCAGCACCTTCAGCGGTAGGACCTACAATGAGCAGTTCTTC	CASTFSGRTYNEQFF
NA	TRBV5-1	TRBJ2-5	few	TGCGCCAGCAGCTTGGCCAGGCAGTACCAAGAGACCCAGTACTTC	CASSLARQYQETQYF
TRBD1	TRBV7-2	TRBJ1-2	NA	TGTGCCAGCAGCTTAGGGCGACAGGGGTACTATGGCTACACCTTC	CASSLGRQGYYGYTF
NA	TRBV7-2	TRBJ1-6	NA	TGTGCCAGCAGCTTAGGTGGGGATAGGGACTCACCCCTCCACTTT	CASSLGGDRDSPLHF
TRBD1	TRBV20-1	TRBJ2-6	NA	TGCAGTGCTAGTAAGGGGGCGGTGGCTGGGGCCAACGTCCTGACTTTC	CSASKGAVAGANVLTF
NA	TRBV9	TRBJ2-5	few	TGTGCCAGCAGCGTAGAGCCAGCACAAGAGACCCAGTACTTC	CASSVEPAQETQYF
NA	TRBV7-2	TRBJ2-7	NA	TGTGCCAGCACCGGACCTGGGGTTCCGGGCGAGCAGTACTTC	CASTGPGVPGEQYF
NA	TRBV29-1	TRBJ2-3	NA	TGCAGCGTCCTTACCCAGAAGGCTACAGGCACAGATACGCAGTATTTT	CSVLTQKATGTDTQYF
TRBD2	TRBV11-2	TRBJ2-3	NA	TGTGCCAGCAGCTTAGAAGCCCTAGCGGGGGCCACCGATACGCAGTATTTT	CASSLEALAGATDTQYF
NA	TRBV29-1	TRBJ1-3	NA	TGCAGCGTTGACCCCGCGGTCGGGGGGACCATATATTTT	CSVDPAVGGTIYF
NA	TRBV7-3	TRBJ2-7	NA	TGTGCCAGCAGTTCGGGACCCGCTATTTACAATGAGCAGTACTTC	CASSSGPAIYNEQYF
NA	TRBV3-1	TRBJ2-3	NA	TGTGCCAGCAGCCAAGTATTAGGGTACACAGATACGCAGTATTTT	CASSQVLGYTDTQYF
NA	TRBV29-1	TRBJ2-7	NA	TGCAGCGCAGGGGGGGCTCCCCCCTACGAGCAGTACTTC	CSAGGAPPYEQYF
NA	TRBV6-5	TRBJ2-3	few	TGTGCCAGCAGTTACTCGAGCTTGCGGGGTAAAACAGATACGCAGTATTTT	CASSYSSLRGKTDTQYF